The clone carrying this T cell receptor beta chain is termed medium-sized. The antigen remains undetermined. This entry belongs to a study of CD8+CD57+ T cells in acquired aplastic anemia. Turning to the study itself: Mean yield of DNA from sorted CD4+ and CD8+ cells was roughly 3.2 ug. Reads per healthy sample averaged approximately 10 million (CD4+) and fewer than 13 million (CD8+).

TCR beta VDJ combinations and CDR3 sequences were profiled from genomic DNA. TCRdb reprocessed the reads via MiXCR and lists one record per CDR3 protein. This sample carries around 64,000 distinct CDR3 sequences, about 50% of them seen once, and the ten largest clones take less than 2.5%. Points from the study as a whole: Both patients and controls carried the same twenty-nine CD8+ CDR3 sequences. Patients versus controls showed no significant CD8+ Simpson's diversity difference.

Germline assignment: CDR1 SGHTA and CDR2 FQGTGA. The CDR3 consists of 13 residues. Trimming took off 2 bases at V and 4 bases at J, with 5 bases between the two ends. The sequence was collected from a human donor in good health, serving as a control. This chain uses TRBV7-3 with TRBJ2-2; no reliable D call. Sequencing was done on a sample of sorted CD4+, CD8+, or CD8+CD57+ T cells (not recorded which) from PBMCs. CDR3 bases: TGTGCCAGCAGCTTACTCTCCACCGGGGAGCTGTTTTTT. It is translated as CASSLLSTGELFF.